Shown below are 21 T cell receptor beta chains from a single sample sequenced in a study of regulatory T cells in long-lasting Graves disease. Described time point: newly diagnosed GD, antithyroid drugs for less than 3 months. Construction of the TCR library relied on RNA isolated from PBMCs. CDR3 regions were amplified by Arm-PCR using iRepertoire HTBI primers to build TCR beta libraries. MiXCR was run by TCRdb on the multiplex PCR reads, yielding one entry per CDR3 protein. Of 250,000 to 300,000 distinct CDR3 sequences listed, under 20% are singletons. The data also belong to a second study, concerning T cells in Graves' hyperthyroidism and ophthalmopathy.

The sample here was peripheral blood mononuclear cells (PBMCs), taken at new diagnosis, from a patient treated with antithyroid drugs. The receptors were gathered from a woman aged 30 to 39 with Graves disease.

This clonotype was seen repeatedly, ten times or more. The J gene is TRBJ1-1, the V gene TRBV2; D is possibly TRBD1 (5 bases). V lost 6 bases to trimming and J lost 5 bases, with 16 bases between them. This CDR3 has 14 residues. In germline, CDR1 is SNHLY, CDR2 FYNNEI. The chain's CDR3 is CASSLREGYTEAFF. The CDR3 DNA is TGTGCCAGCAGCCTAAGGGAGGGGTATACTGAAGCTTTCTTT. Combining the CDR3 with reference TRBV2 and TRBJ1-1 gives the whole variable domain EPEVTQTPSHQVTQMGQEVILRCVPISNHLYFYWYRQILGQKVEFLVSFYNNEISEKSEIFDDQFSVERPDGSNFTLKIRSTKLEDSAMYFCASSLREGYTEAFFGQGTRLTVV.

In its sample, this clonotype was seen many times. The rearrangement uses TRBV3-1 and TRBJ1-1, with no clear D. Trimming cost V 3 bases and J 0 bases, with 8 bases left between them. This CDR3 has 14 residues. Germline CDR1 is LGHDT and CDR2 is YNNKEL (reference sequence). The CDR3 loop reads CASSHGFMNTEAFF. The CDR3 DNA reads TGTGCCAGCAGCCATGGGTTTATGAACACTGAAGCTTTCTTT.

This sequence joins TRBV12-3 or TRBV12-4 and TRBJ2-5, with D perhaps TRBD2 (5 bases). The CDR3 loop spans 14 amino acids. V gave up 1 base and J gave up 1 base, with 7 bases separating them. The CDR3 here is CASSLERAQETQYF. In DNA form, the CDR3 reads TGTGCCAGCAGTTTAGAGAGGGCCCAAGAGACCCAGTACTTC.

The V call is TRBV19, the J call TRBJ2-6, with a weak D call TRBD1 (5 bases). Per germline, CDR1 LNHDA and CDR2 SQIVND (reference sequence). This CDR3 region has 18 residues. V was cut by 8 bases and J by 0 bases, with 20 bases left in between. The CDR3 DNA sequence: TGTGCCAGTGCCCGGCATAGGGGCGATTCCTCTGGGGCCAACGTCCTGACTTTC. The encoded protein is CASARHRGDSSGANVLTF.

This clonotype was seen at least ten times. The chain employs TRBV19 and TRBJ1-2, with TRBD1 matching 10 bases. V gave up 3 bases and J gave up 2 bases; unmatched junction bases: 6. This CDR3 has 16 amino acids. Germline lookup yields CDR1 LNHDA and CDR2 SQIVND (reference sequence). The chain's CDR3 is CASSIFGTGANYGYTF. For the CDR3, the DNA is TGTGCCAGTAGTATTTTTGGGACAGGGGCAAACTATGGCTACACCTTC.

This clonotype was counted only a few times. This chain joins TRBV6-2 or TRBV6-3 and TRBJ2-1; possible D gene TRBD2, 6 bases. This CDR3 is built from 14 residues. Between the trimmed V and J ends, which lost 8 bases and 3 bases, there was a span of 14 bases. Germline V gives CDR1 MNHEY, CDR2 SVGEGT. CDR3 in amino acids: CASLARGGYNEQFF. The CDR3 DNA reads TGTGCCAGCCTTGCGCGGGGAGGCTACAATGAGCAGTTCTTC.

In this sample, this clonotype turned up many times. This sequence joins TRBV7-3 and TRBJ2-1; no clear D. CDR3 size: 13 residues. In germline, CDR1 is SGHTA, CDR2 FQGTGA. Trimming pared 5 bases from V and 4 bases from J, leaving 9 bases between. The DNA of the CDR3 is TGTGCCAGCAGCGTCGACGGATACAATGAGCAGTTCTTC. Translation: CASSVDGYNEQFF.

This clonotype was detected ten times or more. The V call is TRBV2, the J call TRBJ2-3; D ambiguous. V was clipped by 8 bases and J by 1 base, with 13 bases between them. Germline assignment: CDR1 SNHLY and CDR2 FYNNEI. This CDR3 has 14 residues. CDR3 amino acids: CASGLGQGTDTQYF. The CDR3 DNA is TGTGCCAGCGGCCTAGGCCAGGGCACAGATACGCAGTATTTT.

With regard to this clonotype: This sequence may be a read error, since a much larger clone differs from it by one base. This rearrangement joins TRBV5-6 to TRBJ1-2; D remains unclear. Germline V gene data show CDR1 as SGHDT and CDR2 as YYEEEE. Trimming took off 0 bases at V and 4 bases at J, with 13 bases between the two ends. The CDR3 length is 15 residues. This chain's CDR3 is CASSLGAGWAYGYTF. In DNA form, the CDR3 reads TGTGCCAGCAGCTTGGGTGCGGGTTGGGCCTATGGCTACACCTTC. The full variable domain, its missing parts supplied by reference TRBV5-6 and TRBJ1-2, is DAGVTQSPTHLIKTRGQQVTLRCSPKSGHDTVSWYQQALGQGPQFIFQYYEEEERQRGNFPDRFSGHQFPNYSSELNVNALLLGDSALYLCASSLGAGWAYGYTFGSGTRLTVV.

This clonotype has at least ten counts. Here the CDR3 DNA reads TGCAGCGTTGTGGGGACTAGTTTGGCGGCCCAAGAGACCCAGTACTTC. It encodes CSVVGTSLAAQETQYF. The chain couples TRBV29-1 to TRBJ2-5; 8 bases match TRBD2. CDR3 size: 16 residues. Germline CDR1 is SQVTM and CDR2 is ANQGSEA. V was pared by 4 bases and J by 1 base, with 11 bases of the junction left unmatched.

The V gene is TRBV20-1, the J gene TRBJ1-4; perhaps TRBD1 as D (6 bases). V was pared by 6 bases and J by 4 bases, with 15 bases between. CDR3 size: 14 residues. Germline lookup yields CDR1 DFQATT and CDR2 SNEGSKA (reference sequence). The CDR3 DNA sequence: TGCAGTGCCAGAACGGGGGGCCTTAATGAAAAACTGTTTTTT. Its protein product is CSARTGGLNEKLFF.

The sample holds many counts of this clonotype. The chain uses TRBV27 and TRBJ1-2; 8 bases fit TRBD1. The CDR3 length is 14 residues. Germline assignment: CDR1 MNHEY and CDR2 SMNVEV (reference sequence). V was pared by 6 bases and J by 7 bases, with 10 bases of the junction left unmatched. This CDR3 reads CASRSPGQGSGYTF. As DNA, the CDR3 is TGTGCCAGCAGATCTCCTGGACAGGGAAGTGGCTACACCTTC.

There are many counts of this clonotype. This chain joins TRBV5-1 and TRBJ1-1, with a possible D match to TRBD1 (5 bases). Germline CDR1 reads SGHRS; CDR2 reads YFSETQ. Between the trimmed V and J ends, which lost 2 bases and 1 base, there was a span of 18 bases. CDR3 length: 17 residues. The CDR3 DNA reads as TGCGCCAGCAGCTTCCAGCCAGGGATGACTTCGAACACTGAAGCTTTCTTT. It encodes CASSFQPGMTSNTEAFF.

This clonotype was seen repeatedly, ten times or more. The chain uses TRBV20-1 and TRBJ1-1; no reliable D call. This CDR3 spans 19 amino acids. Per the germline V gene, CDR1 is DFQATT and CDR2 is SNEGSKA (reference sequence). With 3 bases removed from V and 7 bases from J, the gap between germline ends came to 33 bases. CDR3 loop: CSARADTRDTWYKSGEAFF. CDR3 in DNA: TGCAGTGCTAGGGCTGATACGCGGGATACGTGGTACAAGAGTGGTGAAGCTTTCTTT.

This clonotype was counted at least ten times. V is TRBV19 and J is TRBJ1-1; D remains unclear. Germline CDR1 LNHDA, CDR2 SQIVND (reference sequence). The V end was cut by 8 bases, the J end by 1 base, with 14 bases between. CDR3 size: 14 residues. The CDR3 spells CASYQTQTNTEAFF. CDR3 DNA sequence: TGTGCCAGTTATCAGACGCAGACGAACACTGAAGCTTTCTTT.

The CDR3 reads CASSPGLATGELFF. The CDR3 DNA sequence: TGCGCCAGCAGCCCGGGACTCGCCACCGGGGAGCTGTTTTTT. This chain joins TRBV5-1 and TRBJ2-2; D is perhaps TRBD2 (6 bases). V was cut by 4 bases and J by 4 bases, with 11 bases left in between. The CDR3 has 14 residues. CDR1 and CDR2 from the germline V gene are SGHRS and YFSETQ.

As concerns this clonotype: A read error is likely here: a far larger clone is one base away. The CDR3: CARSPQRISANYGYTF. CDR3 nucleotide sequence: TGTGCCAGAAGCCCGCAACGCATCTCGGCTAACTATGGCTACACCTTC. The chain joins TRBV7-9 to TRBJ1-2, with D uncertain. V was trimmed by 9 bases and J by 0 bases, leaving 20 bases between them. CDR1 and CDR2 from the germline V gene are SEHNR and FQNEAQ (reference sequence). CDR3 length: 16 residues.

This clonotype was recorded at least ten times. The chain employs TRBV7-9 and TRBJ2-7, with D perhaps TRBD2 (6 bases). Trimming stripped 4 bases from V and 0 bases from J, with 10 bases between. The germline V gene encodes CDR1 SEHNR and CDR2 FQNEAQ (reference sequence). This CDR3 comprises 14 residues. CDR3 bases: TGTGCCAGCAGCTCGACGGGGGTCTCCTACGAGCAGTACTTC. This gives the protein CASSSTGVSYEQYF.

This clonotype came up many times. V is TRBV2 and J is TRBJ2-5; TRBD1 is a possible D gene (5 bases). CDR1 is SNHLY and CDR2 is FYNNEI in the germline V gene. The CDR3 is 15 residues long. Trimming took off 6 bases at V and 3 bases at J, with 17 bases between the two ends. CDR3 nucleotides: TGTGCCAGCAGACCCCAGACAGTGCGAAAAGAGACCCAGTACTTC. Its translation is CASRPQTVRKETQYF.

This clonotype was seen just once. The chain uses TRBV19 and TRBJ1-6, with unresolved D. The CDR3 is 17 residues long. Germline V gene data show CDR1 as LNHDA and CDR2 as SQIVND (reference sequence). V gave up 5 bases and J gave up 0 bases, with 14 bases separating them. CDR3 nucleotide sequence: TGTGCCAGTAGTTTGTCCGGCCGCAGCTCCTATAATTCACCCCTCCACTTT. Residues: CASSLSGRSSYNSPLHF.

This clonotype was detected ten times or more. The rearrangement joins TRBV18 to TRBJ2-3; D gene ambiguous. Trimming stripped 5 bases from V and 4 bases from J, with 10 bases between. The CDR3 has 13 amino acids. CDR1 and CDR2 from the germline V gene are KGHSH and LQKENI. CDR3 loop: CASSFQVADTQYF. Here the CDR3 DNA reads TGTGCCAGCTCATTCCAGGTAGCAGATACGCAGTATTTT.